This T cell receptor beta chain was obtained from a study of spatial heterogeneity in lung cancer. Study-level background: Each time, sequencing found more beta-chain sequences than alpha-chain sequences. The study observed each unique TCR and UMI combination more than ten times on average in raw reads. The study's findings and limits: Among blood samples, ubiquitous expanded tumor TCRs appeared more at resection than at follow-up.

Time point meaning: sample taken at primary tumor resection. TCRs were sequenced from unsorted whole RNA of tumor, nontumor lung or PBMC. A word on this clonotype: Antigen unknown.

MiXCR, applied by TCRdb to the 5' RACE reads, yields one record per CDR3 protein. This table holds tens of thousands of distinct CDR3 sequences, about 12% found once. The CDR3 has 10 amino acids. Deletions cut 10 bases from V and 2 bases from J, with 5 bases between. Germline CDR1 and CDR2: MDHEN and SYDVKM. The sequenced sample was PBMCs, obtained at surgery. The chain combines TRBV28 with TRBJ1-2, with D hard to call. This receptor was taken from a male donor with early-stage non-small cell lung cancer. In DNA form, the CDR3 reads TGTGCCACCTCAAACTATGGCTACACCTTC. The encoded protein is CATSNYGYTF.